What follows are 20 T cell receptor beta chains derived from one specimen sequenced in a study of cytomegalovirus exposure and HLA in healthy donors (dated by TCRdb to 2017 to 2019). The library was made by the immunoSEQ multiplex PCR assay. For the multiplex PCR, a mixture combining 60 forward primers for TCR Vbeta segments and 13 reverse primers for TCR Jbeta segments was used. What TCRdb holds here is the immuneACCESS table cut down to in-frame rearrangements. Part of the clones is not present; checked against another copy, under half of the missing clones reflect an unresolved V gene, and the others are unexplained. The sample profile shows roughly 120,000 clones; 80% to 85% of them were found once. The ten largest clones add up to roughly 3.9% of the sample. The sequencing input was PBMCs. These receptor sequences come from a woman aged 30 to 39 in good health and CMV-seronegative.

The V and J genes are TRBV19 and TRBJ2-7; TRBD2 matches at 8 bases. Per germline, CDR1 LNHDA and CDR2 SQIVND (reference sequence). This CDR3 region has 15 residues. Trimming took 6 bases from V and 4 from J; bases not matched to a gene: 11. The CDR3 protein is CASSSATSASYEQYF. The CDR3 nucleotides read TGTGCCAGTAGCAGCGCGACTAGCGCATCTTACGAGCAGTACTTC. The complete variable domain, with remaining parts taken from reference TRBV19 and TRBJ2-7, reads DGGITQSPKYLFRKEGQNVTLSCEQNLNHDAMYWYRQDPGQGLRLIYYSQIVNDFQKGDIAEGYSVSREKKESFPLTVTSAQKNPTAFYLCASSSATSASYEQYFGPGTRLTVT.

The chain recombines TRBV7-7 with TRBJ2-7; the match to TRBD1 covers 10 bases. After removal of 5 bases from V and 2 bases from J, the junction contained 3 bases not matched to a gene. Germline lookup yields CDR1 SSHAT and CDR2 FNYEAQ (reference sequence). The CDR3 runs 14 residues. The CDR3 DNA follows: TGTGCCAGCAGCCAGGGACAGGGGCCCTACGAGCAGTACTTC. This gives the protein CASSQGQGPYEQYF.

This sequence joins TRBV10-1 and TRBJ2-1, with D possibly TRBD1 on 5 matching bases. The germline CDR1 and CDR2 sequences are WNHNN and SYGVQD (reference sequence). The CDR3 length is 13 residues. Trimming left V 2 bases short and J 6 bases short, with 8 bases between. CDR3 in DNA: TGCGCCAGCAGTGAGGCGACAGCCAATGAGCAGTTCTTC. The encoded protein is CASSEATANEQFF.

This chain joins TRBV4-1 and TRBJ2-1, with D tentatively TRBD2 (5 bases). The CDR3 spans 13 residues. Germline V gene lookup returns CDR1 MGHRA and CDR2 YSYEKL. Trimming stripped 0 bases from V and 9 bases from J, with 9 bases between. CDR3 in DNA: TGCGCCAGCAGCCAAGATTTGGCGGGTGAGCAGTTCTTC. Translation gives CASSQDLAGEQFF.

This chain uses TRBV5-4 with TRBJ2-7; weak D call: TRBD2 (6 bases). The CDR3 has 16 amino acids. Germline CDR1 and CDR2: SGHNT and YYREEE (reference sequence). The V end was cut by 4 bases, the J end by 3 bases, with 20 bases between. The CDR3 sequence: CASSGGRGVNYYEQYF. The DNA of the CDR3 is TGTGCCAGCAGCGGAGGGCGAGGGGTGAATTACTACGAGCAGTACTTC.

A few counts support this clone. This chain links TRBV7-3 with TRBJ2-7, with D possibly matching TRBD2 (5 bases). This CDR3 has 13 residues. Germline CDR1 and CDR2: SGHTA and FQGTGA. Trimming stripped 5 bases from V and 7 bases from J, with 15 bases between. The CDR3 DNA reads as TGTGCCAGCAGCCCTAGGTGGGGAGAGGAGCAGTACTTC. Its translation: CASSPRWGEEQYF.

This clone was seen a handful of times. This chain links TRBV7-9 with TRBJ2-7; D might be TRBD1 (5 bases). The length of the CDR3 is 12 residues. Per germline, CDR1 SEHNR and CDR2 FQNEAQ (reference sequence). V lost 6 bases to trimming and J lost 2 bases, with 8 bases between them. This chain's CDR3 is CASRAGTYEQYF. DNA for the CDR3: TGTGCCAGCAGAGCAGGGACCTACGAGCAGTACTTC.

This chain uses TRBV28 with TRBJ1-2, with 7 bases fitting TRBD1. CDR3 length: 14 amino acids. V was clipped by 5 bases and J by 4 bases; unmatched bases: 7. Germline V CDR1 and CDR2: MDHEN, SYDVKM. For the CDR3, the DNA is TGTGCCAGCAGTCATAGGGGGCAAAGCTATGGCTACACCTTC. This sequence encodes CASSHRGQSYGYTF.

The genes are TRBV10-1 and TRBJ2-1, with TRBD2 matching 10 bases. The CDR3 extends over 14 amino acids. V dropped 2 bases and J dropped 6; count of bases not matched to a gene: 1. Germline V CDR1 and CDR2: WNHNN, SYGVQD (reference sequence). As DNA, the CDR3 is TGCGCCAGCAGTGAGGGACTAGCGGCCAATGAGCAGTTCTTC. Its protein is CASSEGLAANEQFF.

The genes are TRBV5-1 and TRBJ2-7; D call uncertain. Between the trimmed V and J ends, which lost 4 bases and 5 bases, there was a span of 16 bases. This CDR3 region has 14 residues. Germline CDR1 reads SGHRS; CDR2 reads YFSETQ. The DNA of the CDR3 is TGCGCCAGCAGCGTCGAAGCTAATCGGGACGAGCAGTACTTC. Residues: CASSVEANRDEQYF.

V usage is TRBV7-9 and J usage is TRBJ2-7; 8 nucleotides line up with TRBD1. The trim removed 7 bases at V and 1 base at J, leaving 9 bases unmatched. Germline V gives CDR1 SEHNR, CDR2 FQNEAQ (reference sequence). The CDR3 spans 15 residues. CDR3 region: CASTTGTGASYEQYF. As DNA, the CDR3 is TGTGCCAGCACCACAGGGACAGGCGCTTCCTACGAGCAGTACTTC.

This clone has just one count. The rearrangement links TRBV27 to TRBJ2-7; 7 nucleotides line up with TRBD1. Per the germline V gene, CDR1 is MNHEY and CDR2 is SMNVEV (reference sequence). The CDR3 has 14 residues. Losses at the gene ends were 5 bases for V and 3 bases for J; bases not matched to a gene: 7. CDR3 protein: CASSPGTAHYEQYF. In DNA, the CDR3 is TGTGCCAGCAGTCCCGGGACAGCCCACTACGAGCAGTACTTC.

The genes are TRBV5-5 and TRBJ2-6; 16 bases align to TRBD2. The CDR3 spans 19 residues. J gave up 3 bases and V 0 bases, and 3 bases lay outside the gene matches. Per germline, CDR1 SGHKS and CDR2 YYEKEE (reference sequence). In nucleotides, the CDR3 is TGTGCCAGCAGCTTGGAGGGACTAGCGGGAGGGGATGGGGCCAACGTCCTGACTTTC. As protein: CASSLEGLAGGDGANVLTF.

This clone was observed a few times. V usage is TRBV19 and J usage is TRBJ2-7, with 7 bases matching TRBD2. Losses at the gene ends were 6 bases for V and 7 bases for J; bases not matched to a gene: 9. The V gene's germline CDR1 is LNHDA and CDR2 SQIVND (reference sequence). CDR3 length equals 13 residues. CDR3 region: CASRSAGGSEQYF. CDR3 nucleotides: TGTGCCAGTAGGAGTGCCGGGGGGAGTGAGCAGTACTTC.

The chain links TRBV27 to TRBJ1-1, with 8 bases fitting TRBD1. Trimming at V came to 2 bases and at J to 5 bases, leaving 4 bases not matched to a gene. Per the germline V gene, CDR1 is MNHEY and CDR2 is SMNVEV (reference sequence). There are 14 residues in the CDR3. CDR3 amino acids: CASSLETGATEAFF. CDR3 in DNA: TGTGCCAGCAGTTTAGAGACAGGGGCGACTGAAGCTTTCTTT.

The chain combines TRBV18 with TRBJ2-5; tentatively, D is TRBD2 (6 bases). Trimming removed 2 bases at V and 5 bases at J, with 9 bases between. The CDR3 has 13 amino acids. Germline V gene data show CDR1 as KGHSH and CDR2 as LQKENI. DNA for the CDR3: TGTGCCAGCTCACCAAGGAGGGAGGAGACCCAGTACTTC. Translating it yields CASSPRREETQYF.

The chain combines TRBV6-1 with TRBJ2-7; 9 nucleotides match TRBD1. Germline CDR1 and CDR2: MNHNS and SASEGT. The CDR3 sequence is 12 residues long. Trimming removed 1 base from V and 12 bases from J; junction bases left unmatched: 4. The CDR3 loop reads CASSEGTGDPYF. The CDR3 DNA sequence: TGTGCCAGCAGTGAAGGGACAGGGGATCCGTACTTC.

The chain is built from TRBV6-5 and TRBJ2-7; TRBD1 might be the D (6 bases). The V end was cut by 1 base, the J end by 3 bases, with 13 bases between. CDR3 size: 15 residues. In germline, CDR1 is MNHEY, CDR2 SVGAGI. CDR3 in amino acids: CASSYFWDKDYEQYF. The CDR3 coding sequence is TGTGCCAGCAGTTACTTTTGGGACAAAGACTACGAGCAGTACTTC.

CDR3 coding DNA: TGTGCCAGCAGCTTGGATTCGGCGGGGAATGAGCAGTTCTTC. Its protein is CASSLDSAGNEQFF. The rearrangement links TRBV5-4 to TRBJ2-1; maybe TRBD2 (6 bases). V lost 0 bases and J lost 7, with 11 bases in between. The CDR3 runs to 14 residues. Germline V gene data show CDR1 as SGHNT and CDR2 as YYREEE (reference sequence).

This clone was seen only a few times. The chain uses TRBV6-1 and TRBJ2-7; perhaps TRBD2 as D (6 bases). This CDR3 has 15 residues. Germline CDR1 reads MNHNS; CDR2 reads SASEGT. V lost 6 bases and J 2 bases, leaving 17 bases between the germline ends. The CDR3 protein is CASRPRGTPTYEQYF. CDR3 in DNA: TGTGCCAGCAGACCTAGAGGGACTCCTACCTACGAGCAGTACTTC.